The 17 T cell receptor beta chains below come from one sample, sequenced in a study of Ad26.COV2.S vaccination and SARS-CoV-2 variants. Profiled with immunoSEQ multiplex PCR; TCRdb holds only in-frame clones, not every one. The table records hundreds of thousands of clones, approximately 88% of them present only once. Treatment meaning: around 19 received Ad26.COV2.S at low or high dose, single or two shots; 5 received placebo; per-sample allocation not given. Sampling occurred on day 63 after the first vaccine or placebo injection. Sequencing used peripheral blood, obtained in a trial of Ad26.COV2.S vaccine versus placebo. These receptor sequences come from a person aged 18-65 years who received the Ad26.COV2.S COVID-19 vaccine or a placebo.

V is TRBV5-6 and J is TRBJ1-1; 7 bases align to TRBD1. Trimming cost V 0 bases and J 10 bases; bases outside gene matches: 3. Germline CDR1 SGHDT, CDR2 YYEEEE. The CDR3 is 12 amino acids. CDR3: CASSLGQGGAFF. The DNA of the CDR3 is TGTGCCAGCAGCTTGGGACAGGGAGGAGCTTTCTTT.

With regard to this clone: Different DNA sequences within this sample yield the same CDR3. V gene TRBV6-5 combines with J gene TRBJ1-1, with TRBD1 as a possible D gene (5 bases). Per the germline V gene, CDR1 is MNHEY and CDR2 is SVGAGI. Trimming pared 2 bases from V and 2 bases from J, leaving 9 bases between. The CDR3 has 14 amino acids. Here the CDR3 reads CASSYPGLNTEAFF. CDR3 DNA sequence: TGTGCCAGCAGTTACCCGGGGCTAAACACTGAAGCTTTCTTT.

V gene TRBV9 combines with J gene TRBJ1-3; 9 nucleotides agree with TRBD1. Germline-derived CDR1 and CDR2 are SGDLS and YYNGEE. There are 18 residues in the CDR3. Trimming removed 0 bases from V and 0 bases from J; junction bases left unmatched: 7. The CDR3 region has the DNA TGTGCCAGCAGCGTAGGGACAGGGGCCCTCGTCTCTGGAAACACCATATATTTT. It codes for CASSVGTGALVSGNTIYF.

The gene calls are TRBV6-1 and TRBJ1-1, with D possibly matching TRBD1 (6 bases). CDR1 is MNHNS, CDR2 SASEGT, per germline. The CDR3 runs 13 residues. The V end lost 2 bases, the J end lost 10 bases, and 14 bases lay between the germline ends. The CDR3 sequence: CASSEMGGLAAFF. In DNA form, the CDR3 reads TGTGCCAGCAGTGAAATGGGGGGCCTGGCAGCTTTCTTT.

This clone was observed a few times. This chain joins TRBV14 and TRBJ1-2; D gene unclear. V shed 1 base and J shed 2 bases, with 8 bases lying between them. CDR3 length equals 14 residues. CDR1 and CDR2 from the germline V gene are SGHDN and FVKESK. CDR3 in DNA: TGTGCCAGCAGCCAAGTTTCACGGAACTATGGCTACACCTTC. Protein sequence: CASSQVSRNYGYTF.

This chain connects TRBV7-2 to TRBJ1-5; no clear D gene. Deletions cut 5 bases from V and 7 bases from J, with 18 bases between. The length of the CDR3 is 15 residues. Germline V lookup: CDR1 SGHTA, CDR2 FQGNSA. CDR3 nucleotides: TGTGCCAGCAGCCGTGTTGGAGTAGTGGGCCAGCCCCAGCATTTT. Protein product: CASSRVGVVGQPQHF.

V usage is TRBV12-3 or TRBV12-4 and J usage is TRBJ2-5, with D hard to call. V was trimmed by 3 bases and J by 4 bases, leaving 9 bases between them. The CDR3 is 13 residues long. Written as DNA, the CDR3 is TGTGCCAGCAGTTTGCGTCCTGCAGAGACCCAGTACTTC. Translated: CASSLRPAETQYF.

The CDR3 reads CSADRGQGTEAFF. The CDR3 DNA is TGCAGCGCCGACAGGGGGCAGGGCACTGAAGCTTTCTTT. This chain connects TRBV29-1 to TRBJ1-1, with 10 nucleotides matching TRBD1. Germline V gene data show CDR1 as SQVTM and CDR2 as ANQGSEA. J gave up 4 bases and V 7 bases, and 6 bases lay outside the gene matches. The CDR3 has 13 amino acids.

The CDR3: CAWSVRGGGGSQPQHF. CDR3 bases: TGTGCCTGGAGTGTACGGGGAGGAGGGGGCAGCCAGCCCCAGCATTTT. The chain couples TRBV30 to TRBJ1-5, with 7 bases fitting TRBD1. The germline V gene has CDR1 GTSNPN and CDR2 SVGIG (reference sequence). CDR3 length: 16 amino acids. The J segment lost 7 bases and the V segment lost 0 bases, leaving 12 bases of the junction unmatched.

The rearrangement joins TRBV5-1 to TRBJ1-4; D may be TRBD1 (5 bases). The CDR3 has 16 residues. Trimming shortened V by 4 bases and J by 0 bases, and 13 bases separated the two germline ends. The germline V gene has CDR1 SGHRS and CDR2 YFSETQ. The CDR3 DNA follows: TGCGCCAGCAGCCCTTCCTTGACAGCAACTAATGAAAAACTGTTTTTT. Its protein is CASSPSLTATNEKLFF.

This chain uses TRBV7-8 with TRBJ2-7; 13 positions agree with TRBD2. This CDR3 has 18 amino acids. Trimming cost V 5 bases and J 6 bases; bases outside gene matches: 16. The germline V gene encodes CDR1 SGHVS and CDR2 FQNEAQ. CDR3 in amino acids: CASSSSPTGLAGAGEQYF. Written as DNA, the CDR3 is TGTGCCAGCAGCAGCTCGCCAACCGGACTAGCGGGAGCAGGCGAGCAGTACTTC.

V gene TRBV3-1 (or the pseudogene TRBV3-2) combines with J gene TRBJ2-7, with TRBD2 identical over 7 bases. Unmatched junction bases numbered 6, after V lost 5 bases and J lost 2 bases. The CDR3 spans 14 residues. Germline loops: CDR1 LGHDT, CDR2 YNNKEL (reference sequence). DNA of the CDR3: TGTGCCAGCAGCGGCACTAGCGCTACCTACGAGCAGTACTTC. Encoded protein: CASSGTSATYEQYF.

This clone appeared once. The CDR3 loop is CASSLAEGWKNIQYF. The DNA of the CDR3 is TGCGCCAGCAGCTTGGCCGAGGGCTGGAAAAACATTCAGTACTTC. The chain joins TRBV5-1 to TRBJ2-4; D is possibly TRBD2 (5 bases). The V end was cut by 0 bases, the J end by 4 bases, with 11 bases between. The length of the CDR3 is 15 residues. CDR1 SGHRS and CDR2 YFSETQ come from the germline V gene.

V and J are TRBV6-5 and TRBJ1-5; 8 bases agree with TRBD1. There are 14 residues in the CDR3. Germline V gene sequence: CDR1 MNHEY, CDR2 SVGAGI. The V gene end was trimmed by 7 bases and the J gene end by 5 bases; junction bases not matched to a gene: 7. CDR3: CASIPGQVDQPQHF. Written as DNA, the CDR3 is TGTGCCAGCATCCCGGGACAGGTCGATCAGCCCCAGCATTTT.

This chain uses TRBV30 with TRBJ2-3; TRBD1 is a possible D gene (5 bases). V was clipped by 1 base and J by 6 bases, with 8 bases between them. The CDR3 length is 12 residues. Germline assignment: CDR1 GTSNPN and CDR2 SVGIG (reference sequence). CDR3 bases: TGTGCCTGGAGTGACTCAGGGGATACGCAGTATTTT. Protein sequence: CAWSDSGDTQYF.

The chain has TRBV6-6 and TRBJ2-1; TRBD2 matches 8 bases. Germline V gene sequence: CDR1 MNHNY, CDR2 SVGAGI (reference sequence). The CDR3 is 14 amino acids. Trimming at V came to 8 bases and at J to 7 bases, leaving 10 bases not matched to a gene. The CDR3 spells CASDIAGTGNEQFF. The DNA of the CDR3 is TGTGCCAGCGATATAGCGGGGACGGGAAATGAGCAGTTCTTC.

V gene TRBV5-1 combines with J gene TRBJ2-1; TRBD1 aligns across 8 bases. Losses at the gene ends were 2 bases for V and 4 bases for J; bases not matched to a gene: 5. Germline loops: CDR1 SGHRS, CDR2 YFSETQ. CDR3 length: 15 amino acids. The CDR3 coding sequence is TGCGCCAGCAGCTTAAGGACAGGGTCATACAATGAGCAGTTCTTC. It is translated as CASSLRTGSYNEQFF.